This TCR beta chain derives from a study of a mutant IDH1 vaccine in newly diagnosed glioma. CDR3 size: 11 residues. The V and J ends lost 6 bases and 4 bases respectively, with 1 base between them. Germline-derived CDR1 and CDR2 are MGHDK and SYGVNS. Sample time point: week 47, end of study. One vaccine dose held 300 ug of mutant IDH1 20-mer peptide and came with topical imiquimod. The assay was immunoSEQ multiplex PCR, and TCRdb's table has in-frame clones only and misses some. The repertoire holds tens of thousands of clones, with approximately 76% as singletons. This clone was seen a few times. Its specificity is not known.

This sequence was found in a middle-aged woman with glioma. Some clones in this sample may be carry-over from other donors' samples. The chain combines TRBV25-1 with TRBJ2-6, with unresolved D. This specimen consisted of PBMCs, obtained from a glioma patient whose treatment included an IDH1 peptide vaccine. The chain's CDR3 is CASRGANVLTF. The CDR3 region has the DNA TGTGCCAGCAGGGGGGCCAACGTCCTGACTTTC.